This T cell receptor (beta chain) was sequenced in a study of cytomegalovirus exposure and HLA in healthy donors. The V gene lost 4 bases and the J gene lost 0 bases, with 14 bases spanning the gap. The CDR3 length is 16 residues. Germline V gene data show CDR1 as SNHLY and CDR2 as FYNNEI. Vbeta (60) and Jbeta (13) primers were used in the PCR. Generated by immunoSEQ multiplex PCR, the TCRdb table keeps only in-frame clones and is missing some. The table has under 130,000 clones, about 80% seen once. This receptor was identified in a man in his thirties or forties in good health and CMV-seronegative. This rearrangement joins TRBV2 to TRBJ2-3; tentative D call: TRBD2 (5 bases). Sequenced: PBMCs. The CDR3 here is CASSAGLIPSTDTQYF. CDR3 bases: TGTGCCAGCAGTGCCGGACTTATACCTAGCACAGATACGCAGTATTTT. Variable domain in full (rest from reference TRBV2 and TRBJ2-3): EPEVTQTPSHQVTQMGQEVILRCVPISNHLYFYWYRQILGQKVEFLVSFYNNEISEKSEIFDDQFSVERPDGSNFTLKIRSTKLEDSAMYFCASSAGLIPSTDTQYFGPGTRLTVL.